The 15 T cell receptor beta chains below come from one sample, sequenced in a study of graft-versus-host responses after intestinal transplantation. TCRdb keeps only in-frame clones here, not all; method: immunoSEQ multiplex PCR. Here the sample spans some 25,000 clones, around 96% being singletons. The specimen was PBMCs, collected roughly 32 days after intestinal transplant. The receptors originated from a human patient who received an intestinal transplant, so some T cells may come from the graft donor.

V usage is TRBV4-1 and J usage is TRBJ2-7; a possible D gene is TRBD1 (6 bases). The germline V gene encodes CDR1 MGHRA and CDR2 YSYEKL. V was pared by 1 base and J by 2 bases, with 12 bases between. The CDR3 spans 15 residues. The CDR3 region is CASSQVQDSTYEQYF. CDR3 DNA: TGCGCCAGCAGCCAAGTTCAGGACAGCACCTACGAGCAGTACTTC.

This clone was counted a single time. This chain uses TRBV6-6 with TRBJ1-1; 8 nucleotides line up with TRBD1. The CDR3 has 14 residues. CDR1 and CDR2 from the germline V gene are MNHNY and SVGAGI (reference sequence). With V trimmed by 4 bases and J by 4 bases, 5 bases remained unmatched. The CDR3 region is CASSLDRVGTEAFF. CDR3 nucleotide sequence: TGTGCCAGCAGTTTGGACAGGGTGGGCACTGAAGCTTTCTTT.

The genes are TRBV5-6 and TRBJ1-4; D might be TRBD1 (6 bases). Trimming took 4 bases from V and 0 from J, leaving 10 bases between them. This CDR3 is built from 15 residues. The germline gives CDR1 SGHDT, CDR2 YYEEEE. The CDR3 here is CASSEQGPTNEKLFF. CDR3 bases: TGTGCCAGCAGCGAACAGGGTCCAACTAATGAAAAACTGTTTTTT.

The rearrangement uses TRBV7-9 and TRBJ1-1, with D perhaps TRBD1 (6 bases). The V gene lost 2 bases and the J gene lost 3 bases, with 7 bases spanning the gap. Germline V gene data show CDR1 as SEHNR and CDR2 as FQNEAQ (reference sequence). The CDR3 is made up of 13 amino acids. The CDR3 nucleotides read TGTGCCAGCAGCTTAAACAGGGACACTGAAGCTTTCTTT. Amino acid sequence: CASSLNRDTEAFF.

The J gene is TRBJ2-7, the V gene TRBV28; TRBD1 agrees at 8 bases. Germline lookup yields CDR1 MDHEN and CDR2 SYDVKM. V lost 4 bases and J lost 7; bases outside the gene matches: 12. CDR3 length: 15 residues. This CDR3 is CASSWTGRAVEEQYF. The CDR3 DNA reads as TGTGCCAGCAGTTGGACAGGGAGAGCGGTAGAAGAGCAGTACTTC.

The table lists this clone with a few counts. This chain joins TRBV28 and TRBJ2-3; 7 nucleotides match TRBD1. Germline loops: CDR1 MDHEN, CDR2 SYDVKM. With 8 bases clipped from V and 4 bases from J, the junction kept 6 bases outside the gene matches. The CDR3 loop spans 13 amino acids. The CDR3 region is CASLRGRADTQYF. In DNA form, the CDR3 reads TGTGCCAGCCTAAGGGGGCGCGCAGATACGCAGTATTTT.

The chain couples TRBV4-2 to TRBJ2-2; 11 nucleotides match TRBD2. J lost 2 bases, V lost 3 bases, and 14 bases had no gene match. Per the germline V gene, CDR1 is LGHNA and CDR2 is YNFKEQ. The CDR3 covers 20 residues. CDR3 sequence: CASSQPYLLAGESNTGELFF. In nucleotides, the CDR3 is TGTGCCAGCAGCCAGCCCTACCTACTAGCGGGAGAGTCTAACACCGGGGAGCTGTTTTTT.

This chain links TRBV6-1 with TRBJ2-2; 7 positions agree with TRBD1. Germline loops: CDR1 MNHNS, CDR2 SASEGT. The CDR3 is made up of 14 amino acids. The V segment lost 8 bases and the J segment 4 bases; nucleotides outside the gene matches: 7. CDR3 amino acids: CASPKGAATGELFF. The CDR3 DNA reads TGTGCCAGCCCCAAGGGGGCGGCCACCGGGGAGCTGTTTTTT.

This chain links TRBV7-2 with TRBJ2-4; 7 nucleotides agree with TRBD1. J was trimmed by 4 bases and V by 2 bases; bases with no gene match: 2. Per germline, CDR1 SGHTA and CDR2 FQGNSA. This CDR3 has 14 amino acids. The CDR3 region has the DNA TGTGCCAGCAGCTTATGGGGACAGAAAAACATTCAGTACTTC. Residues: CASSLWGQKNIQYF. Based on the CDR3 plus reference TRBV7-2 and TRBJ2-4, the full variable domain is GAGVSQSPSNKVTEKGKDVELRCDPISGHTALYWYRQSLGQGLEFLIYFQGNSAPDKSGLPSDRFSAERTGGSVSTLTIQRTQQEDSAVYLCASSLWGQKNIQYFGAGTRLSVL.

The genes are TRBV7-2 and TRBJ1-1; D may be TRBD1 (6 bases). This CDR3 is 12 amino acids long. Trimming left V 5 bases short and J 5 bases short, with 9 bases between. Looked up from germline, CDR1 is SGHTA and CDR2 is FQGNSA. CDR3 protein: CASSPRGTEAFF. The CDR3 region has the DNA TGTGCCAGCAGCCCGAGGGGGACTGAAGCTTTCTTT.

V gene TRBV15 combines with J gene TRBJ1-1; TRBD1 agrees at 8 bases. Trimming cost V 5 bases and J 2 bases; bases outside gene matches: 4. This CDR3 comprises 14 residues. Germline V gene lookup returns CDR1 LNHNV and CDR2 YYDKDF (reference sequence). The DNA for the CDR3 is TGTGCCACCAGCGAACAGGGGGTAAACACTGAAGCTTTCTTT. Its translation: CATSEQGVNTEAFF.

On this clone itself: The sample has other DNA sequences that encode this CDR3 too. The chain carries TRBV4-2 and TRBJ1-5; D perhaps matches TRBD1 (6 bases). Germline V gene lookup returns CDR1 LGHNA and CDR2 YNFKEQ. This CDR3 is 16 amino acids long. Between the trimmed V and J ends, which lost 4 bases and 3 bases, there was a span of 16 bases. CDR3: CASSLGPPGDNQPQHF. The CDR3 DNA reads as TGTGCCAGCAGCCTAGGGCCGCCAGGGGACAATCAGCCCCAGCATTTT.

This chain links TRBV27 with TRBJ2-3, with D perhaps matching TRBD2 (6 bases). This CDR3 contains 13 residues. The V and J ends lost 8 bases and 4 bases respectively, with 13 bases between them. In germline, CDR1 is MNHEY, CDR2 SMNVEV (reference sequence). DNA for the CDR3: TGTGCCAGCGGGAGGCAGGGCCCAGATACGCAGTATTTT. As protein: CASGRQGPDTQYF.

The chain joins TRBV4-1 to TRBJ2-2; either TRBD1 or TRBD2 may fit D (6 bases each). V dropped 4 bases and J dropped 4 bases, with 16 bases sitting between them. CDR1 MGHRA and CDR2 YSYEKL come from the germline V gene. CDR3 length equals 16 residues. The CDR3 nucleotides read TGCGCCAGCAGCCCCCCTCGGGGGACACTCACCGGGGAGCTGTTTTTT. Encoded protein: CASSPPRGTLTGELFF.

Of note for this clone: Other DNA sequences in the sample encode the same CDR3. The J gene is TRBJ1-2, the V gene TRBV28; D is uncertain. The length of the CDR3 is 13 residues. Trimming pared 1 base from V and 8 bases from J, leaving 11 bases between. Germline loops: CDR1 MDHEN, CDR2 SYDVKM. The CDR3: CASSLSEGGGYTF. Written as DNA, the CDR3 is TGTGCCAGCAGTTTATCCGAGGGAGGAGGCTACACCTTC.